One and the same sample provided the 2 T cell receptor beta chains below, sequenced in a study of regulatory T cells in long-lasting Graves disease. HTBI primers from iRepertoire and Arm-PCR of CDR3 regions yielded the TCR beta libraries. TCRdb used MiXCR to reprocess the multiplex PCR reads, holding one entry per CDR3 protein. The sample carries about 350,000 distinct CDR3 sequences, about 16% recorded once. Noted time point: newly diagnosed GD, antithyroid drugs for less than 3 months. The TCR library was made from RNA that had been extracted from PBMCs in TRIzol. This same sample was also part of a study on T cells in Graves' hyperthyroidism and ophthalmopathy.

Sequences were derived from peripheral blood mononuclear cells (PBMCs), sampled at new diagnosis, from a patient treated with antithyroid drugs. The receptor set was obtained from a woman aged 18-29 years with Graves disease.

The gene calls are TRBV20-1 and TRBJ1-2; 7 bases match TRBD1. The trim removed 6 bases at V and 3 bases at J, leaving 10 bases unmatched. Per germline, CDR1 DFQATT and CDR2 SNEGSKA (reference sequence). The CDR3 has 14 amino acids. DNA for the CDR3: TGCAGTGCAGCCCTCGGACAGGCTGACTATGGCTACACCTTC. Protein product: CSAALGQADYGYTF.

In its sample, this clonotype was seen a few times. V gene TRBV29-1 combines with J gene TRBJ2-7; 8 bases match TRBD1. This CDR3 region has 11 residues. Germline V gene sequence: CDR1 SQVTM, CDR2 ANQGSEA. With V trimmed by 5 bases and J by 7 bases, 4 bases remained unmatched. CDR3 nucleotides: TGCAGCGTTCAGGGGGCGCGGGAGCAGTACTTC. This encodes CSVQGAREQYF.